The TCR beta chain under discussion was sequenced for a study of OX40 agonist ivuxolimab in advanced cancers. Study-level results: Patients who responded partially at 0.1-3.0 mg/kg showed clonal expansion ranking among the lowest.

This clone was seen more than once but under ten times. Antigen unknown. There are 16 residues in the CDR3. Germline loops: CDR1 MNHNS, CDR2 SASEGT. Trimming removed 4 bases from V and 0 bases from J, with 13 bases in between. Libraries were prepared by immunoSEQ multiplex PCR; TCRdb keeps only in-frame clonotypes and omits some of them. Of roughly 58,000 clones in the sample, around 88% were seen once. The TCR was taken from an adult with an advanced solid tumor such as melanoma, head and neck, liver or kidney cancer. Sequencing was performed on CD4+ or CD8+ T cells sorted from blood, taken in a trial of the OX40 agonist ivuxolimab. The chain links TRBV6-1 to TRBJ1-3, with a possible D match to TRBD1 (6 bases). The CDR3 spells CASSGGQPGSGNTIYF. DNA of the CDR3: TGTGCCAGCAGTGGTGGACAGCCAGGCTCTGGAAACACCATATATTTT.